The 15 T cell receptor beta chains below all came from one sample that was sequenced in a study of blood T cell repertoires in COVID-19. Profiled with immunoSEQ multiplex PCR; TCRdb holds only in-frame clones, not every one. The table shows approximately 300,000 clones, with roughly 87% occurring only once. The sequencing sample was made of peripheral blood. Every receptor here comes from a young man with active or convalescent COVID-19.

V is TRBV4-1 and J is TRBJ2-3, with TRBD2 matching over 8 bases. Trimming took 3 bases from V and 1 from J; bases not matched to a gene: 6. Germline-derived CDR1 and CDR2 are MGHRA and YSYEKL. The CDR3 contains 16 residues. CDR3 loop: CASSHTRAGGTDTQYF. The DNA for the CDR3 is TGCGCCAGCAGCCATACACGAGCGGGAGGCACAGATACGCAGTATTTT.

The chain links TRBV5-5 to TRBJ2-2; D gene uncertain. From germline, CDR1 is SGHKS and CDR2 YYEKEE (reference sequence). V gave up 7 bases and J gave up 3 bases, with 4 bases separating them. The CDR3 has 11 residues. The CDR3 coding sequence is TGTGCCAGCGCGTACACCGGGGAGCTGTTTTTT. This codes for CASAYTGELFF.

V is TRBV6-1 and J is TRBJ2-1; the D gene is possibly TRBD1 (5 bases). V was shortened by 3 bases and J by 0 bases, with 9 bases between the two germline ends. The CDR3 extends over 15 amino acids. Germline V CDR1 and CDR2: MNHNS, SASEGT. This chain's CDR3 is CASSDDRSSYNEQFF. The CDR3 nucleotides read TGTGCCAGCAGTGATGACAGAAGCTCCTACAATGAGCAGTTCTTC.

This clone showed up just once. CDR3 residues: CASSDTTPMETQYF. CDR3 in DNA: TGCGCCAGCAGTGATACAACACCCATGGAGACCCAGTACTTC. The chain uses TRBV10-1 and TRBJ2-5; D not resolved. Germline CDR1 reads WNHNN; CDR2 reads SYGVQD (reference sequence). V lost 3 bases and J lost 5, with 13 bases in between. The CDR3 runs 14 residues.

The rearrangement joins TRBV19 to TRBJ1-1; D is unclear. The CDR3 contains 12 residues. Germline loops: CDR1 LNHDA, CDR2 SQIVND (reference sequence). Between the trimmed V and J ends, which lost 1 base and 7 bases, there was a span of 7 bases. The CDR3 coding sequence is TGTGCCAGTAGTATAGGACACGTTGAAGCTTTCTTT. It encodes CASSIGHVEAFF.

This clone was recorded once. The chain joins TRBV6-5 to TRBJ2-1; D may be TRBD2 (6 bases). Germline V gene sequence: CDR1 MNHEY, CDR2 SVGAGI. V was cut by 0 bases and J by 4 bases, with 13 bases left in between. The length of the CDR3 is 16 residues. CDR3 coding DNA: TGTGCCAGCAGTTACTCATTTAGCGGAGGGTACAATGAGCAGTTCTTC. Encoded protein: CASSYSFSGGYNEQFF.

The V and J genes are TRBV28 and TRBJ1-5, with 8 nucleotides matching TRBD1. Germline V gene sequence: CDR1 MDHEN, CDR2 SYDVKM. The V segment lost 4 bases and the J segment 2 bases; nucleotides outside the gene matches: 4. The CDR3 has 15 residues. CDR3 loop: CASSSRGHGNQPQHF. The CDR3 nucleotides read TGTGCCAGCAGTTCCAGGGGGCATGGCAATCAGCCCCAGCATTTT.

This chain uses TRBV10-3 with TRBJ1-5; D is possibly TRBD1 (5 bases). V gave up 3 bases and J gave up 5 bases, with 14 bases separating them. Germline V lookup: CDR1 ENHRY, CDR2 SYGVKD. This CDR3 contains 15 residues. The CDR3 sequence is CAISERGLPDQPQHF. DNA for the CDR3: TGTGCCATCAGTGAACGGGGACTGCCAGATCAGCCCCAGCATTTT.

This clone was counted a few times. The J gene is TRBJ2-5, the V gene TRBV18; 11 nucleotides agree with TRBD1. V gave up 8 bases and J gave up 2 bases; unmatched junction bases: 4. This CDR3 spans 14 amino acids. Germline V gene lookup returns CDR1 KGHSH and CDR2 LQKENI. As DNA, the CDR3 is TGTGCCAGCCAGGGACAGGGGGTTCAAGAGACCCAGTACTTC. Protein product: CASQGQGVQETQYF.

This rearrangement joins TRBV11-2 to TRBJ2-2, with 7 bases matching TRBD1. CDR1 SGHAT and CDR2 FQNNGV come from the germline V gene. The V gene end was trimmed by 4 bases and the J gene end by 7 bases; junction bases not matched to a gene: 6. The CDR3 has 14 residues. DNA for the CDR3: TGTGCCAGCAGCTCCATATACAGGGGCGGGGAGCTGTTTTTT. The encoded protein is CASSSIYRGGELFF.

The rearrangement joins TRBV5-8 to TRBJ2-1, with D perhaps TRBD2 (6 bases). The CDR3 covers 14 residues. The V end was cut by 6 bases, the J end by 4 bases, with 14 bases between. Germline loops: CDR1 SGHTS, CDR2 YDEGEE. CDR3 sequence reads: CASNGGRGYNEQFF. The CDR3 coding sequence is TGTGCCAGCAATGGAGGGAGAGGGTACAATGAGCAGTTCTTC.

V is TRBV13 and J is TRBJ2-7; TRBD2 might be the D (5 bases). Trimming pared 4 bases from V and 4 bases from J, leaving 14 bases between. This CDR3 has 14 amino acids. From germline, CDR1 is PRHDT and CDR2 FYEKMQ (reference sequence). The CDR3 coding sequence is TGTGCCAGCAGCTCAGGTAGCGCACGATACGAGCAGTACTTC. Its protein product is CASSSGSARYEQYF. The full variable domain, with the rest looked up from reference TRBV13 and TRBJ2-7, is AAGVIQSPRHLIKEKRETATLKCYPIPRHDTVYWYQQGPGQDPQFLISFYEKMQSDKGSIPDRFSAQQFSDYHSELNMSSLELGDSALYFCASSSGSARYEQYFGPGTRLTVT.

This rearrangement joins TRBV7-2 to TRBJ1-6, with no clear D. This CDR3 contains 14 residues. V dropped 1 base and J dropped 7 bases, with 8 bases sitting between them. The germline V gene encodes CDR1 SGHTA and CDR2 FQGNSA. The CDR3 DNA sequence: TGTGCCAGCAGCTTAGGGGGAGGAAATTCACCCCTCCACTTT. It specifies CASSLGGGNSPLHF.

The V gene is TRBV5-1, the J gene TRBJ2-3, with 8 nucleotides matching TRBD2. V trimming: 6 bases; J trimming: 4 bases; junction bases outside the gene matches: 7. Germline values: CDR1 SGHRS, CDR2 YFSETQ. The CDR3 has 14 amino acids. The CDR3 DNA follows: TGCGCCAGCAAAGGGACTAGTGATGCAGATACGCAGTATTTT. Its protein product is CASKGTSDADTQYF.

On this clone itself: This same CDR3 is encoded by further DNA sequences in the sample. This chain links TRBV6-5 with TRBJ2-5, with 7 bases fitting TRBD1. The CDR3 has 15 residues. Germline V gives CDR1 MNHEY, CDR2 SVGAGI. V shed 0 bases and J 2 bases; nucleotides not matched to a gene: 3. DNA of the CDR3: TGTGCCAGCAGTTACTCGACAGGGTTACAAGAGACCCAGTACTTC. Its protein product is CASSYSTGLQETQYF.